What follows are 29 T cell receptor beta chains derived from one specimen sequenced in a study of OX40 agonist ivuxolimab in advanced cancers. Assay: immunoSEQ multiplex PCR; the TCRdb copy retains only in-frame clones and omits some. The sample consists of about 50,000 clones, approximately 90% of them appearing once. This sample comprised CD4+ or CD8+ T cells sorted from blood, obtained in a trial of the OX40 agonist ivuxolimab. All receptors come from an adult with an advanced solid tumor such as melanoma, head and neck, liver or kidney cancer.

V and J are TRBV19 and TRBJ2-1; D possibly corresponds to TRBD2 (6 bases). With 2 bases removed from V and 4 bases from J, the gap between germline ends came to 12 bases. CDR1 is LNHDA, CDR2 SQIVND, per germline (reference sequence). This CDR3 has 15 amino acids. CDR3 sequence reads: CASSIRLSGYNEQFF. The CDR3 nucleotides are TGTGCCAGTAGTATAAGACTGAGCGGGTACAATGAGCAGTTCTTC.

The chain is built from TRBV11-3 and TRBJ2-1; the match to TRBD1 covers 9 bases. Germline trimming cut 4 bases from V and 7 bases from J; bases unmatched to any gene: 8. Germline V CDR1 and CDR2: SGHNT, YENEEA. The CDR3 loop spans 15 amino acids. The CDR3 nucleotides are TGTGCCAGCAGCTGGGGACAGGGCGGTTTTAATGAGCAGTTCTTC. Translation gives CASSWGQGGFNEQFF. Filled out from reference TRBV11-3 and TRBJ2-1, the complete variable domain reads EAGVVQSPRYKIIEKKQPVAFWCNPISGHNTLYWYLQNLGQGPELLIRYENEEAVDDSQLPKDRFSAERLKGVDSTLKIQPAELGDSAVYLCASSWGQGGFNEQFFGPGTRLTVL.

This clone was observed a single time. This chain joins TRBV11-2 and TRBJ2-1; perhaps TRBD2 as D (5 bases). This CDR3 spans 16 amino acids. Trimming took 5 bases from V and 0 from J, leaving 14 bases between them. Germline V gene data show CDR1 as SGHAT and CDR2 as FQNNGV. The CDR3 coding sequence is TGTGCCAGCAGCCCGGACTCCTTCAGCTCCTACAATGAGCAGTTCTTC. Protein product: CASSPDSFSSYNEQFF.

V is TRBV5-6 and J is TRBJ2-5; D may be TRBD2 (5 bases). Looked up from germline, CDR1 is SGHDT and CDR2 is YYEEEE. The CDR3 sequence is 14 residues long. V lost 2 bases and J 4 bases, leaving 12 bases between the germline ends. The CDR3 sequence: CASSFSSGRETQYF. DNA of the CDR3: TGTGCCAGCAGCTTCTCCAGCGGACGAGAGACCCAGTACTTC.

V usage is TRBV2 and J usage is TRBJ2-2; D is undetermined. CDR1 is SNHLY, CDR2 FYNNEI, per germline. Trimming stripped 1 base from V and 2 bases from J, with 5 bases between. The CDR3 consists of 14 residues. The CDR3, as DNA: TGTGCCAGCAGTGAAGGGGTAAACACCGGGGAGCTGTTTTTT. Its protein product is CASSEGVNTGELFF.

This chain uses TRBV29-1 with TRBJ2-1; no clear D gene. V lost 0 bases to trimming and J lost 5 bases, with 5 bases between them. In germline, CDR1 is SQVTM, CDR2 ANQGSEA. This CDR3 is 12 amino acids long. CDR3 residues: CSVEDSNNEQFF. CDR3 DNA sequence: TGCAGCGTTGAAGACAGTAACAATGAGCAGTTCTTC.

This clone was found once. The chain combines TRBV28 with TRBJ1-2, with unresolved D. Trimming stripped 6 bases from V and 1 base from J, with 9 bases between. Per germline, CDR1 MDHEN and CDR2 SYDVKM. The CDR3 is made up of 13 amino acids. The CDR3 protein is CASRPGSNYGYTF. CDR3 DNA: TGTGCCAGCAGGCCAGGAAGTAACTATGGCTACACCTTC.

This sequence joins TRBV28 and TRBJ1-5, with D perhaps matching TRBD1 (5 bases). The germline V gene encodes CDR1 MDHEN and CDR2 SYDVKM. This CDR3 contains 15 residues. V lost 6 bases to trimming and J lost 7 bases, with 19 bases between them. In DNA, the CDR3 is TGTGCCAGCAGACCCCCCGGGGCATTTGCGCAGCCCCAGCATTTT. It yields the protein CASRPPGAFAQPQHF.

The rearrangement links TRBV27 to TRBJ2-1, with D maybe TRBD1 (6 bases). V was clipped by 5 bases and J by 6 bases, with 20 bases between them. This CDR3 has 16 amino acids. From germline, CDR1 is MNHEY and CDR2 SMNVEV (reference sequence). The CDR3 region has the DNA TGTGCCAGCAGTCCCCGGCCCCCGGGACAAACCAATGAGCAGTTCTTC. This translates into CASSPRPPGQTNEQFF.

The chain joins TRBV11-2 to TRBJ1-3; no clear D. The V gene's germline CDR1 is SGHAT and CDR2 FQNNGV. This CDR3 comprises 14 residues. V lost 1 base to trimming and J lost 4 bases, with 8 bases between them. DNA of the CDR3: TGTGCCAGCAGCTTAGTAGGAGCCGGAAACACCATATATTTT. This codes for CASSLVGAGNTIYF. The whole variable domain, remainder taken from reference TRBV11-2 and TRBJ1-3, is EAGVAQSPRYKIIEKRQSVAFWCNPISGHATLYWYQQILGQGPKLLIQFQNNGVVDDSQLPKDRFSAERLKGVDSTLKIQPAKLEDSAVYLCASSLVGAGNTIYFGEGSWLTVV.

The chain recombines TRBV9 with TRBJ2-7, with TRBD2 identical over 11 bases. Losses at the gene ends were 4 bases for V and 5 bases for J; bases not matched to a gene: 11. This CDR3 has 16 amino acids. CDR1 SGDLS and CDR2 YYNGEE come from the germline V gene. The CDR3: CASSHPGLADRDEQYF. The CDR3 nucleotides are TGTGCCAGCAGCCACCCGGGACTAGCGGATAGGGACGAGCAGTACTTC.

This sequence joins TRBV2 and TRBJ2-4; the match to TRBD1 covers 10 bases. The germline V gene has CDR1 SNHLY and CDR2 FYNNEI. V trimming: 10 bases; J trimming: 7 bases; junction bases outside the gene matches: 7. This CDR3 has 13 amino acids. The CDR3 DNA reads TGTGCCACTCGGGACAGGGGCATGAACATTCAGTACTTC. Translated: CATRDRGMNIQYF.

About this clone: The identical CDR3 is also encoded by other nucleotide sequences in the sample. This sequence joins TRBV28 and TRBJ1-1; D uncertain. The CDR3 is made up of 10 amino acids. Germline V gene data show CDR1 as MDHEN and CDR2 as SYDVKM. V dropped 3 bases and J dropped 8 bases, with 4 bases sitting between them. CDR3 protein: CASSFTEAFF. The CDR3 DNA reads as TGTGCCAGCAGTTTTACAGAAGCTTTCTTT.

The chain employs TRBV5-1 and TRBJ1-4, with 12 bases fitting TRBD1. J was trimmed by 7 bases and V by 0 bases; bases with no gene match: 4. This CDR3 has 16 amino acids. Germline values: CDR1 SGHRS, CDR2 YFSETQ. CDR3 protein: CASSLVGTGGGEKLFF. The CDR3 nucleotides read TGCGCCAGCAGCTTGGTCGGGACAGGGGGCGGTGAAAAACTGTTTTTT.

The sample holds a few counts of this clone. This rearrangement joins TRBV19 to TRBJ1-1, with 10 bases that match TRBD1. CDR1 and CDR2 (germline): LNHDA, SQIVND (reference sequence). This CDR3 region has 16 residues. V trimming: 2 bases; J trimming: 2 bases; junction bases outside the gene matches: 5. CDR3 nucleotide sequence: TGTGCCAGTAGTATAAGGACAGGGGGAATTAACACTGAAGCTTTCTTT. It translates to CASSIRTGGINTEAFF.

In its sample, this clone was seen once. DNA for the CDR3: TGTGCCAGCGGATTTGGCCTCTCACAGGGAGATGGCTACACCTTC. As protein: CASGFGLSQGDGYTF. The V and J genes are TRBV6-5 and TRBJ1-2, with D perhaps matching TRBD1 (6 bases). This CDR3 is built from 15 residues. Trimming stripped 8 bases from V and 6 bases from J, with 22 bases between. In germline, CDR1 is MNHEY, CDR2 SVGAGI.

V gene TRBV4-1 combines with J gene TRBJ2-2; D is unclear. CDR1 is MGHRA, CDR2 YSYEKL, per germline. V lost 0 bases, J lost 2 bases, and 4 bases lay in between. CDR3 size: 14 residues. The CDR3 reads CASSQEPNTGELFF. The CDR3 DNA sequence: TGCGCCAGCAGCCAAGAGCCTAACACCGGGGAGCTGTTTTTT.

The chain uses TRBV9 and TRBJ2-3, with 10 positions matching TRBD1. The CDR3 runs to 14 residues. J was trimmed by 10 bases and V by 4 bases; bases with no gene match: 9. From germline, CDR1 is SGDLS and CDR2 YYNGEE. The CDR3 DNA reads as TGTGCCAGCAGCATCGGACAGGGGGGATTAGCGCAGTATTTT. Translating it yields CASSIGQGGLAQYF.

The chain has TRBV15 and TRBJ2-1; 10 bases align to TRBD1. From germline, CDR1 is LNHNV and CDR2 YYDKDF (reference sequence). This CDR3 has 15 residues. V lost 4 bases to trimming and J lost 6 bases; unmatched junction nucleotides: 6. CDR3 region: CATSKDRGLLNEQFF. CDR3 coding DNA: TGTGCCACCAGCAAAGACAGGGGGCTTCTCAATGAGCAGTTCTTC. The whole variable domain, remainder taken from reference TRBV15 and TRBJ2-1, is DAMVIQNPRYQVTQFGKPVTLSCSQTLNHNVMYWYQQKSSQAPKLLFHYYDKDFNNEADTPDNFQSRRPNTSFCFLDIRSPGLGDTAMYLCATSKDRGLLNEQFFGPGTRLTVL.

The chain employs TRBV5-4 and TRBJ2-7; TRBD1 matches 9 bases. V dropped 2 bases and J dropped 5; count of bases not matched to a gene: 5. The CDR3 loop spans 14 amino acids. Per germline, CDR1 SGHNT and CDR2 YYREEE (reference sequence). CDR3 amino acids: CASSFGQGFDEQYF. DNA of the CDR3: TGTGCCAGCAGCTTCGGACAGGGGTTCGACGAGCAGTACTTC.

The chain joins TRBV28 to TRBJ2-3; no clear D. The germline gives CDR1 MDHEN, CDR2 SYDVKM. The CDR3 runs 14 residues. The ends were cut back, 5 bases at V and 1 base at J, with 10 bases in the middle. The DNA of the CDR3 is TGTGCCAGCAGTCTCCAGTTCGGCACAGATACGCAGTATTTT. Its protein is CASSLQFGTDTQYF.

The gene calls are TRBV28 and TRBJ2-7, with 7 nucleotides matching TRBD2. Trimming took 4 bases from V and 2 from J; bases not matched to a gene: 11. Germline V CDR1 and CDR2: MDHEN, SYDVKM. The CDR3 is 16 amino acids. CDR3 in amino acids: CASSSEGKRGPYEQYV. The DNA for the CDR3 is TGTGCCAGCAGTTCGGAGGGGAAGCGGGGCCCCTACGAGCAGTACGTC.

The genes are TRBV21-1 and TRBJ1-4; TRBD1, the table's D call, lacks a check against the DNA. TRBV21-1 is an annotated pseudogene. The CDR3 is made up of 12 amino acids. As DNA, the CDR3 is TGTGCCAGCAAACAGGGTGGGGAAAAACTGTTTTTT. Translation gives CASKQGGEKLFF.

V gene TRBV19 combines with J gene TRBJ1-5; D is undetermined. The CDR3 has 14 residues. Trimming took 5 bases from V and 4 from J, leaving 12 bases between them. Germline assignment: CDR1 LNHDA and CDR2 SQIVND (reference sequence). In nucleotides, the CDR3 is TGTGCCAGTAGTCTATTGTCGGGGAATCAGCCCCAGCATTTT. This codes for CASSLLSGNQPQHF. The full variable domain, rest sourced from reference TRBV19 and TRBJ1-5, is DGGITQSPKYLFRKEGQNVTLSCEQNLNHDAMYWYRQDPGQGLRLIYYSQIVNDFQKGDIAEGYSVSREKKESFPLTVTSAQKNPTAFYLCASSLLSGNQPQHFGDGTRLSIL.

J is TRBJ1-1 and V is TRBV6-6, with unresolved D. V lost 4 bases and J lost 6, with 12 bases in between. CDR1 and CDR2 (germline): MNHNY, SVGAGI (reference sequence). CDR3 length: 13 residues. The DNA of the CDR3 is TGTGCCAGCAGTTCAGAAGGGCTCTCTGAAGCTTTCTTT. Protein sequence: CASSSEGLSEAFF.

The DNA for the CDR3 is TGTGCCAGTTGCCCTACAGGGGGCGGTTACAATGAGCAGTTCTTC. As protein: CASCPTGGGYNEQFF. The V gene is TRBV9, the J gene TRBJ2-1; 9 bases are a match to TRBD1. Losses at the gene ends were 8 bases for V and 4 bases for J; bases not matched to a gene: 10. The germline CDR1 and CDR2 sequences are SGDLS and YYNGEE. The CDR3 extends over 15 amino acids.

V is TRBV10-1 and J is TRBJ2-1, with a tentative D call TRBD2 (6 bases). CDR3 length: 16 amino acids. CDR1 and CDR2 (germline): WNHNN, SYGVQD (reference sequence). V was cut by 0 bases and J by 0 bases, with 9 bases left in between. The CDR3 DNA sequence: TGCGCCAGCAGTGAGTCTAGCGGAAGCTCCTACAATGAGCAGTTCTTC. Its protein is CASSESSGSSYNEQFF.

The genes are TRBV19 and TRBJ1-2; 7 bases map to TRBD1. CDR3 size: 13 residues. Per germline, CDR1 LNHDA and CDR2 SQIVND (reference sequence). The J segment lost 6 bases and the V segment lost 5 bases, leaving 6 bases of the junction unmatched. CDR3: CASSVTGFHGYTF. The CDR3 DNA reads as TGTGCCAGTAGTGTGACAGGGTTTCATGGCTACACCTTC.

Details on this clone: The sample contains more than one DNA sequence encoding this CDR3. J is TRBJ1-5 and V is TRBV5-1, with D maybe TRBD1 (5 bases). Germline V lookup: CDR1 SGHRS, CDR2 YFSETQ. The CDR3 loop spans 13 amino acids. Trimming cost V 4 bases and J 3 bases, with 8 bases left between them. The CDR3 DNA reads TGCGCCAGCAGCCTGGGGGTCAATCAGCCCCAGCATTTT. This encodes CASSLGVNQPQHF.